Below are 14 T cell receptor beta chains sequenced from a single sample in a study of shared clonotypes between healthy human individuals. The repertoire was sequenced with immunoSEQ multiplex PCR; TCRdb's copy has only in-frame clones and lacks some. Among roughly 1,100,000 clones listed, around 76% were seen once. Sequencing was performed on memory CD4+ T cells sorted from blood. Subset in this sample: CD45RA-negative fraction. Every receptor here comes from a man aged 18 to 35 in good health.

V gene TRBV9 combines with J gene TRBJ2-6; 7 bases align to TRBD2. Per germline, CDR1 SGDLS and CDR2 YYNGEE. There are 15 residues in the CDR3. Unmatched junction bases numbered 1, after V lost 4 bases and J lost 0 bases. CDR3 coding DNA: TGTGCCAGCAGCCGGGGGGACTCTGGGGCCAACGTCCTGACTTTC. Protein product: CASSRGDSGANVLTF.

The chain is built from TRBV11-1 and TRBJ2-7, with D possibly TRBD1 on 6 matching bases. CDR1 and CDR2 (germline): SGHAT, FQDESV (reference sequence). V lost 2 bases to trimming and J lost 4 bases, with 12 bases between them. CDR3 length: 14 residues. DNA of the CDR3: TGTGCCAGCAGCTTAACCGGGACACTTTACGAGCAGTACTTC. It is translated as CASSLTGTLYEQYF. Combining the CDR3 with reference TRBV11-1 and TRBJ2-7 gives the whole variable domain EAEVAQSPRYKITEKSQAVAFWCDPISGHATLYWYRQILGQGPELLVQFQDESVVDDSQLPKDRFSAERLKGVDSTLKIQPAELGDSAMYLCASSLTGTLYEQYFGPGTRLTVT.

Notes on this clone: A read error may account for a junction end that differs from germline. The CDR3 DNA is TGCGCGGCGGGACAGCCGGCAACTAATGAAAAACTGTTTTTT. Residues: CAAGQPATNEKLFF. The chain joins TRBV28 to TRBJ1-4; TRBD1 matches 7 bases. The CDR3 sequence is 14 residues long. Germline values: CDR1 MDHEN, CDR2 SYDVKM.

This rearrangement joins TRBV4-1 to TRBJ2-1; 11 nucleotides match TRBD2. CDR1 and CDR2 (germline): MGHRA, YSYEKL. The CDR3 is made up of 15 amino acids. J was trimmed by 4 bases and V by 6 bases; bases with no gene match: 5. The DNA of the CDR3 is TGCGCCAGCAGTCTGACTAGCGGGACTTACAATGAGCAGTTCTTC. Protein product: CASSLTSGTYNEQFF.

This clone was detected only once. This sequence joins TRBV30 and TRBJ2-7; tentatively, D is TRBD2 (5 bases). The germline V gene has CDR1 GTSNPN and CDR2 SVGIG (reference sequence). Trimming left V 2 bases short and J 2 bases short, with 10 bases between. The CDR3 consists of 13 residues. The CDR3 nucleotides are TGTGCCTGGAGTTTCTCCGGGGCCTACGAGCAGTACTTC. Amino acid sequence: CAWSFSGAYEQYF.

The sample holds one count of this clone. This chain joins TRBV5-1 and TRBJ2-1; no clear D. Trimming left V 1 base short and J 9 bases short, with 8 bases between. CDR1 is SGHRS, CDR2 YFSETQ, per germline. This CDR3 contains 12 residues. CDR3 sequence reads: CASSLPALEQFF. DNA for the CDR3: TGCGCCAGCAGCTTGCCAGCCCTTGAGCAGTTCTTC.

This clone was observed once. Here the CDR3 DNA reads TGTGCCAGTAGTCGGGCAGGGGTGAATGAAAAACTGTTTTTT. Its translation is CASSRAGVNEKLFF. The chain joins TRBV19 to TRBJ1-4, with a possible D match to TRBD1 (6 bases). CDR3 length: 14 residues. CDR1 LNHDA and CDR2 SQIVND come from the germline V gene (reference sequence). Trimming removed 5 bases at V and 5 bases at J, with 12 bases between.

This chain uses TRBV7-2 with TRBJ2-7, with 12 bases matching TRBD2. V dropped 1 base and J dropped 2; count of bases not matched to a gene: 12. The V gene's germline CDR1 is SGHTA and CDR2 FQGNSA. CDR3 length: 19 residues. The CDR3 loop is CASSLVASTRLAGAYEQYF. CDR3 bases: TGTGCCAGCAGCTTAGTAGCATCTACGAGACTAGCGGGAGCCTACGAGCAGTACTTC.

J is TRBJ2-5 and V is TRBV7-2; 12 bases align to TRBD2. This CDR3 region has 19 residues. With V trimmed by 5 bases and J by 2 bases, 15 bases remained unmatched. The germline gives CDR1 SGHTA, CDR2 FQGNSA. CDR3 residues: CASSPLGSSGRGSQETQYF. Here the CDR3 DNA reads TGTGCCAGCAGCCCCCTGGGGTCTAGCGGGAGGGGGTCGCAAGAGACCCAGTACTTC.

This clone occurred a few times. This sample includes further DNA sequences coding for the same CDR3. The gene calls are TRBV29-1 and TRBJ1-1; the match to TRBD1 covers 9 bases. This CDR3 is built from 12 residues. J gave up 4 bases and V 6 bases, and 3 bases lay outside the gene matches. The germline CDR1 and CDR2 sequences are SQVTM and ANQGSEA. The CDR3 protein is CSVDRGGTEAFF. The CDR3 DNA follows: TGCAGCGTGGACAGGGGCGGCACTGAAGCTTTCTTT. The entire variable domain, with the rest obtained from reference TRBV29-1 and TRBJ1-1, is as follows: SAVISQKPSRDICQRGTSLTIQCQVDSQVTMMFWYRQQPGQSLTLIATANQGSEATYESGFVIDKFPISRPNLTFSTLTVSNMSPEDSSIYLCSVDRGGTEAFFGQGTRLTVV.

The J gene is TRBJ2-7, the V gene TRBV28, with D unclear. The germline V gene has CDR1 MDHEN and CDR2 SYDVKM. The CDR3 totals 15 residues. Trimming took 1 base from V and 0 from J, leaving 10 bases between them. CDR3 nucleotide sequence: TGTGCCAGCAGTTTATCCGTTGGAAGCTCCTACGAGCAGTACTTC. It codes for CASSLSVGSSYEQYF.

The V and J genes are TRBV7-6 and TRBJ2-2; D perhaps matches TRBD1 (6 bases). Trimming left V 3 bases short and J 7 bases short, with 21 bases between. Germline V lookup: CDR1 SGHVS, CDR2 FNYEAQ. CDR3 length: 17 amino acids. CDR3 bases: TGTGCCAGCAGCTTTGCCGCAACAGGGAATTTGGGCGGGGAGCTGTTTTTT. As protein: CASSFAATGNLGGELFF. The full variable domain, in which reference TRBV7-6 and TRBJ2-2 provide the parts outside the CDR3, is GAGVSQSPRYKVTKRGQDVALRCDPISGHVSLYWYRQALGQGPEFLTYFNYEAQQDKSGLPNDRFSAERPEGSISTLTIQRTEQRDSAMYRCASSFAATGNLGGELFFGEGSRLTVL.

The V gene is TRBV6-5, the J gene TRBJ1-6; unclear D gene. V shed 6 bases and J shed 4 bases, with 13 bases lying between them. The germline CDR1 and CDR2 sequences are MNHEY and SVGAGI. This CDR3 is built from 15 residues. This chain's CDR3 is CASSSQKGYNSPLHF. CDR3 nucleotides: TGTGCCAGCAGCTCCCAAAAGGGTTATAATTCACCCCTCCACTTT.

CDR3 DNA: TGTGCCAGCAGTTTAGTTGGGGGTATAGGCAATCAGCCCCAGCATTTT. Translating gives CASSLVGGIGNQPQHF. J is TRBJ1-5 and V is TRBV27, with D possibly matching TRBD1 (5 bases). This CDR3 is 16 amino acids long. V was trimmed by 2 bases and J by 2 bases, leaving 13 bases between them. Germline-derived CDR1 and CDR2 are MNHEY and SMNVEV (reference sequence).